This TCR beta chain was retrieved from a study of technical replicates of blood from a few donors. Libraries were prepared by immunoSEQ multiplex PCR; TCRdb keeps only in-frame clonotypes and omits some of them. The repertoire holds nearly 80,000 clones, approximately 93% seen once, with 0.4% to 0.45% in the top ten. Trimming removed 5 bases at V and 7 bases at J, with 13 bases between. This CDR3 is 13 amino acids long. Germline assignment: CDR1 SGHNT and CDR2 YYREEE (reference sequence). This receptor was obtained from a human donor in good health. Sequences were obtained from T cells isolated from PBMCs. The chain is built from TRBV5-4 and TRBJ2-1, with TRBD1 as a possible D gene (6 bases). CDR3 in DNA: TGTGCCAGCAGTTTAGACAGGAGGAATGAGCAGTTCTTC. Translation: CASSLDRRNEQFF. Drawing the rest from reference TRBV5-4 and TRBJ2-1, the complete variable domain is ETGVTQSPTHLIKTRGQQVTLRCSSQSGHNTVSWYQQALGQGPQFIFQYYREEENGRGNFPPRFSGLQFPNYSSELNVNALELDDSALYLCASSLDRRNEQFFGPGTRLTVL.